Each of the 25 T cell receptor beta chains below was sequenced from the same sample in a study of OX40 agonist ivuxolimab in advanced cancers. TCRdb's table, derived via immunoSEQ multiplex PCR, lists solely in-frame clones and lacks some. The table has 81,000 or so clones, less than 95% seen once; the top ten hold 6.5% to 8.5%. Source: CD4+ or CD8+ T cells sorted from blood, taken in a trial of the OX40 agonist ivuxolimab. All receptors derive from an adult with an advanced solid tumor such as melanoma, head and neck, liver or kidney cancer.

The gene calls are TRBV9 and TRBJ1-3; D not resolved. CDR1 and CDR2 from the germline V gene are SGDLS and YYNGEE. This CDR3 spans 15 amino acids. V dropped 3 bases and J dropped 3 bases, with 13 bases sitting between them. The CDR3 loop reads CASSGDSSLGNTIYF. The CDR3 DNA follows: TGTGCCAGCAGCGGAGACTCTTCCCTTGGAAACACCATATATTTT. The full variable domain, its missing parts supplied by reference TRBV9 and TRBJ1-3, is DSGVTQTPKHLITATGQRVTLRCSPRSGDLSVYWYQQSLDQGLQFLIQYYNGEERAKGNILERFSAQQFPDLHSELNLSSLELGDSALYFCASSGDSSLGNTIYFGEGSWLTVV.

V gene TRBV29-1 combines with J gene TRBJ2-2; D ambiguous. This CDR3 is 13 amino acids long. The V end was cut by 1 base, the J end by 4 bases, with 7 bases between. Germline V gene lookup returns CDR1 SQVTM and CDR2 ANQGSEA. The CDR3 spells CSVEVRSTGELFF. The DNA of the CDR3 is TGCAGCGTTGAAGTGAGGAGCACCGGGGAGCTGTTTTTT.

In this sample, this clone turned up once. This rearrangement joins TRBV9 to TRBJ1-2; D uncertain. This CDR3 comprises 14 residues. Trimming took 3 bases from V and 8 from J, leaving 17 bases between them. Germline loops: CDR1 SGDLS, CDR2 YYNGEE. CDR3 in amino acids: CASSESSRSGGYTF. In nucleotides, the CDR3 is TGTGCCAGCAGCGAGAGTTCGAGGTCGGGCGGCTACACCTTC.

J is TRBJ2-1 and V is TRBV11-3, with a tentative D call TRBD1 (6 bases). Trimming stripped 1 base from V and 10 bases from J, with 17 bases between. The germline V gene has CDR1 SGHNT and CDR2 YENEEA. The CDR3 spans 15 residues. In DNA, the CDR3 is TGTGCCAGCAGCTTAGCCCCCGACAGGCCCTGGGAGCAGTTCTTC. This translates into CASSLAPDRPWEQFF. Full variable domain (outside the CDR3, taken from reference TRBV11-3 and TRBJ2-1): EAGVVQSPRYKIIEKKQPVAFWCNPISGHNTLYWYLQNLGQGPELLIRYENEEAVDDSQLPKDRFSAERLKGVDSTLKIQPAELGDSAVYLCASSLAPDRPWEQFFGPGTRLTVL.

V gene TRBV2 combines with J gene TRBJ2-7; 13 bases are a match to TRBD2. V was clipped by 0 bases and J by 3 bases; unmatched bases: 8. Germline CDR1 and CDR2: SNHLY and FYNNEI. The CDR3 consists of 18 residues. Here the CDR3 DNA reads TGTGCCAGCAGTGAAGCGCCCGGACTAGCGGGAGAGCTCTACGAGCAGTACGTC. Its protein is CASSEAPGLAGELYEQYV.

The chain recombines TRBV11-2 with TRBJ2-5; D unclear. The length of the CDR3 is 13 residues. Looked up from germline, CDR1 is SGHAT and CDR2 is FQNNGV. V shed 0 bases and J shed 4 bases, with 6 bases lying between them. DNA for the CDR3: TGTGCCAGCAGCTTAGATCCGAGAGAGACCCAGTACTTC. As protein: CASSLDPRETQYF. Based on the CDR3 plus reference TRBV11-2 and TRBJ2-5, the full variable domain is EAGVAQSPRYKIIEKRQSVAFWCNPISGHATLYWYQQILGQGPKLLIQFQNNGVVDDSQLPKDRFSAERLKGVDSTLKIQPAKLEDSAVYLCASSLDPRETQYFGPGTRLLVL.

The V gene is TRBV6-1, the J gene TRBJ2-1; D unclear. Between the trimmed V and J ends, which lost 8 bases and 9 bases, there was a span of 8 bases. The CDR3 loop spans 10 amino acids. CDR1 and CDR2 (germline): MNHNS, SASEGT. The CDR3 region is CASGFSEQFF. As DNA, the CDR3 is TGTGCCAGCGGTTTCTCTGAGCAGTTCTTC.

V usage is TRBV14 and J usage is TRBJ2-3; the D is unclear. This CDR3 is built from 12 residues. CDR1 SGHDN and CDR2 FVKESK come from the germline V gene. Trimming removed 1 base at V and 3 bases at J, with 2 bases between. This chain's CDR3 is CASSQGTDTQYF. The CDR3 DNA follows: TGTGCCAGCAGCCAAGGGACAGATACGCAGTATTTT.

The chain joins TRBV6-5 to TRBJ2-7, with D uncertain. CDR3 length: 11 amino acids. Germline CDR1 MNHEY, CDR2 SVGAGI. With 4 bases removed from V and 2 bases from J, the gap between germline ends came to 3 bases. CDR3 bases: TGTGCCAGCAGTTGGCCCTACGAGCAGTACTTC. Residues: CASSWPYEQYF.

The rearrangement uses TRBV29-1 and TRBJ1-2; D unclear. The CDR3 sequence is 11 residues long. Germline assignment: CDR1 SQVTM and CDR2 ANQGSEA. V was clipped by 2 bases and J by 4 bases, with 5 bases between them. CDR3 protein: CSVETLYGYTF. The DNA for the CDR3 is TGCAGCGTTGAAACCCTCTATGGCTACACCTTC.

V gene TRBV28 combines with J gene TRBJ1-2; tentatively, D is TRBD1 (6 bases). The CDR3 is made up of 13 amino acids. Trimming pared 7 bases from V and 3 bases from J, leaving 12 bases between. Germline V gene data show CDR1 as MDHEN and CDR2 as SYDVKM. The CDR3 DNA reads TGTGCCAGCACCCTTAGGGGGGACTATGGCTACACCTTC. As protein: CASTLRGDYGYTF.

The chain links TRBV19 to TRBJ1-5; D unclear. V lost 3 bases, J lost 4 bases, and 10 bases lay in between. There are 14 residues in the CDR3. CDR1 and CDR2 (germline): LNHDA, SQIVND (reference sequence). CDR3 residues: CASSIYGVNQPQHF. CDR3 DNA sequence: TGTGCCAGTAGTATTTATGGGGTTAATCAGCCCCAGCATTTT.

The chain combines TRBV5-1 with TRBJ2-1, with D perhaps TRBD2 (5 bases). Germline V gene data show CDR1 as SGHRS and CDR2 as YFSETQ. Trimming shortened V by 4 bases and J by 10 bases, and 12 bases separated the two germline ends. The CDR3 consists of 12 residues. In nucleotides, the CDR3 is TGCGCCAGCAGCGCGGGCCTCAAAGAGCAGTTCTTC. Translating gives CASSAGLKEQFF.

The rearrangement links TRBV4-3 to TRBJ1-6; no firm D call. The CDR3 covers 17 residues. Germline values: CDR1 LGHNA, CDR2 YSLEER. V lost 0 bases and J lost 4, with 13 bases in between. The DNA of the CDR3 is TGCGCCAGCAGCCAAGATCTTGAAGGGTCGTATAATTCACCCCTCCACTTT. This sequence encodes CASSQDLEGSYNSPLHF.

V gene TRBV4-3 combines with J gene TRBJ2-1; TRBD2 matches at 9 bases. J was trimmed by 7 bases and V by 1 base; bases with no gene match: 5. Germline lookup yields CDR1 LGHNA and CDR2 YSLEER. This CDR3 contains 15 residues. The CDR3 bases are TGCGCCAGCAGCCAAGGTAGCGGGAGTTTGAATGAGCAGTTCTTC. Amino acids: CASSQGSGSLNEQFF.

The chain joins TRBV19 to TRBJ1-6, with a tentative D call TRBD1 (5 bases). The V gene lost 5 bases and the J gene lost 6 bases, with 11 bases spanning the gap. This CDR3 is 14 amino acids long. Germline V gene data show CDR1 as LNHDA and CDR2 as SQIVND (reference sequence). CDR3 loop: CASSPRDFNSPLHF. CDR3 bases: TGTGCCAGTAGTCCTAGGGACTTTAATTCACCCCTCCACTTT.

The count of this clone is one. The V gene is TRBV27, the J gene TRBJ1-5; 7 bases fit TRBD1. Trimming at V came to 3 bases and at J to 2 bases, leaving 1 base not matched to a gene. Germline CDR1 is MNHEY and CDR2 is SMNVEV (reference sequence). The CDR3 consists of 14 residues. Here the CDR3 reads CASSFTGGNQPQHF. Here the CDR3 DNA reads TGTGCCAGCAGTTTTACAGGGGGCAATCAGCCCCAGCATTTT.

This clone was seen a single time. Other nucleotide sequences from this sample produce the same CDR3. The V call is TRBV9, the J call TRBJ2-3; D gene unclear. Trimming removed 5 bases from V and 0 bases from J, with 4 bases in between. CDR3 length equals 12 residues. From germline, CDR1 is SGDLS and CDR2 YYNGEE. CDR3 bases: TGTGCCAGCAGTCTTAGCACAGATACGCAGTATTTT. Protein: CASSLSTDTQYF.

V usage is TRBV4-3 and J usage is TRBJ2-5, with 7 bases matching TRBD2. With 1 base clipped from V and 2 bases from J, the junction kept 10 bases outside the gene matches. The germline gives CDR1 LGHNA, CDR2 YSLEER. The CDR3 covers 17 residues. The CDR3 here is CASSQGVGGALQETQYF. CDR3 DNA sequence: TGCGCCAGCAGCCAAGGGGTGGGAGGGGCCCTACAAGAGACCCAGTACTTC.

This chain joins TRBV15 and TRBJ1-2; the D is unclear. V was shortened by 3 bases and J by 2 bases, with 10 bases between the two germline ends. Germline assignment: CDR1 LNHNV and CDR2 YYDKDF (reference sequence). CDR3 length: 14 residues. CDR3 protein: CATSRRTVNYGYTF. In DNA form, the CDR3 reads TGTGCCACCAGCAGGAGAACAGTGAACTATGGCTACACCTTC. The whole variable domain, filled in from reference TRBV15 and TRBJ1-2, reads DAMVIQNPRYQVTQFGKPVTLSCSQTLNHNVMYWYQQKSSQAPKLLFHYYDKDFNNEADTPDNFQSRRPNTSFCFLDIRSPGLGDTAMYLCATSRRTVNYGYTFGSGTRLTVV.

This chain uses TRBV15 with TRBJ2-1; TRBD1 agrees at 12 bases. J was trimmed by 7 bases and V by 3 bases; bases with no gene match: 16. Germline V CDR1 and CDR2: LNHNV, YYDKDF (reference sequence). The CDR3 totals 19 residues. CDR3 protein: CATSSVGQGATLVGNEQFF. The CDR3 nucleotides read TGTGCCACCAGCAGTGTGGGACAGGGGGCTACGTTGGTAGGAAATGAGCAGTTCTTC.

The gene calls are TRBV19 and TRBJ1-5; D is uncertain. Deletions cut 1 base from V and 3 bases from J, with 7 bases between. This CDR3 comprises 14 residues. Germline CDR1 LNHDA, CDR2 SQIVND (reference sequence). The CDR3 bases are TGTGCCAGTAGTATAGGGGATTACAATCAGCCCCAGCATTTT. Its translation: CASSIGDYNQPQHF.

The chain recombines TRBV4-1 with TRBJ1-3; D gene uncertain. Per the germline V gene, CDR1 is MGHRA and CDR2 is YSYEKL. This CDR3 spans 15 amino acids. The V end was cut by 0 bases, the J end by 1 base, with 7 bases between. In DNA, the CDR3 is TGCGCCAGCAGCCAAGACGGGAGGTCTGGAAACACCATATATTTT. It encodes CASSQDGRSGNTIYF.

The chain is built from TRBV10-2 and TRBJ2-3; 7 positions match TRBD2. The CDR3 has 14 amino acids. The junction had 2 bases not matched to a gene; V was cut back by 4 bases and J by 1 base. CDR1 WSHSY and CDR2 SAAADI come from the germline V gene. CDR3 loop: CASSGAGGTDTQYF. The DNA of the CDR3 is TGCGCCAGCAGTGGGGCGGGGGGCACAGATACGCAGTATTTT.

The chain recombines TRBV7-9 with TRBJ2-1; 7 bases are a match to TRBD2. CDR3 length: 12 amino acids. The germline V gene has CDR1 SEHNR and CDR2 FQNEAQ (reference sequence). Trimming at V came to 5 bases and at J to 12 bases, leaving 7 bases not matched to a gene. CDR3 protein: CASSPAGRGQFF. In DNA form, the CDR3 reads TGTGCCAGCAGCCCCGCGGGGAGGGGGCAGTTCTTC. Full variable domain (remainder filled in from reference TRBV7-9 and TRBJ2-1): DTGVSQNPRHKITKRGQNVTFRCDPISEHNRLYWYRQTLGQGPEFLTYFQNEAQLEKSRLLSDRFSAERPKGSFSTLEIQRTEQGDSAMYLCASSPAGRGQFFGPGTRLTVL.